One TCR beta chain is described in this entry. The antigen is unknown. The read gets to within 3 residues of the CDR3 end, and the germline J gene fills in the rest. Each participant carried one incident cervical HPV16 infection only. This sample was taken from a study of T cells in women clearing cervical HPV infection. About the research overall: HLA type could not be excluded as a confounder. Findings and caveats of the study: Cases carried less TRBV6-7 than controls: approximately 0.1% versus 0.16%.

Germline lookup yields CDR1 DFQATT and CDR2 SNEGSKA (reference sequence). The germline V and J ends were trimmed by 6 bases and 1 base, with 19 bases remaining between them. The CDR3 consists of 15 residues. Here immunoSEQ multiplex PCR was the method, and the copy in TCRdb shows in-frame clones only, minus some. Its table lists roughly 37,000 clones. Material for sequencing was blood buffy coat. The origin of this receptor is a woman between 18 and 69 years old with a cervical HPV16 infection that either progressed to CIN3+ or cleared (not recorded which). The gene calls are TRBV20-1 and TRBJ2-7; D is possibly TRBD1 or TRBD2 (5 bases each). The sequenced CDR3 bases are TGCAGTGCCCGCCGGGTCACAGGAGGTTCCTACGAG. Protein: CSARRVTGGSYE. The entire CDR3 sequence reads CSARRVTGGSYEQYF.